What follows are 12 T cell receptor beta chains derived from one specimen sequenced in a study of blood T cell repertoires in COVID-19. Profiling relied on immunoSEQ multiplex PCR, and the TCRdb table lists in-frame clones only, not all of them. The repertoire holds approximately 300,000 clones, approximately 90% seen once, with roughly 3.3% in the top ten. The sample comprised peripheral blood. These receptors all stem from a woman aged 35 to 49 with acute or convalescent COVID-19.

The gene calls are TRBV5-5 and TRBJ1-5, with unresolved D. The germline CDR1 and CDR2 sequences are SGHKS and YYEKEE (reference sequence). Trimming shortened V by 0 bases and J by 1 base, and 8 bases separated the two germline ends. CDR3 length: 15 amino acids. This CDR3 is CASSLGVASNQPQHF. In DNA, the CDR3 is TGTGCCAGCAGCTTGGGGGTAGCGAGCAATCAGCCCCAGCATTTT.

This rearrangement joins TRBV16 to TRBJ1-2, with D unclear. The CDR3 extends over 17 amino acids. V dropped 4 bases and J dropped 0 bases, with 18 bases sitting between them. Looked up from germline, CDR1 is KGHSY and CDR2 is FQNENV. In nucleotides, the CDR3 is TGTGCCAGCAGCCCTCTACCGGGAGGGAGATCTAACTATGGCTACACCTTC. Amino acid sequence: CASSPLPGGRSNYGYTF.

CDR3 loop: CAWTKWGGTDTQYF. CDR3 DNA: TGTGCCTGGACAAAATGGGGGGGCACAGATACGCAGTATTTT. The chain couples TRBV30 to TRBJ2-3; TRBD2 is a possible D gene (6 bases). Germline V gives CDR1 GTSNPN, CDR2 SVGIG (reference sequence). The CDR3 consists of 14 residues. Trimming removed 4 bases from V and 1 base from J, with 12 bases in between. Drawing the rest from reference TRBV30 and TRBJ2-3, the complete variable domain is SQTIHQWPATLVQPVGSPLSLECTVEGTSNPNLYWYRQAAGRGLQLLFYSVGIGQISSEVPQNLSASRPQDRQFILSSKKLLLSDSGFYLCAWTKWGGTDTQYFGPGTRLTVL.

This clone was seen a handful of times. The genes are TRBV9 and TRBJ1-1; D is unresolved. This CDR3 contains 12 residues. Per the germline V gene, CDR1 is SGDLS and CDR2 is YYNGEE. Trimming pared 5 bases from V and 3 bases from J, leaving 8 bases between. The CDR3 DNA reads TGTGCCAGCAGTCCCGGGGACACTGAAGCTTTCTTT. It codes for CASSPGDTEAFF.

CDR3 sequence reads: CAWSRLRAGANNEQFF. For the CDR3, the DNA is TGTGCCTGGAGCCGCTTGAGAGCGGGGGCAAACAATGAGCAGTTCTTC. This chain connects TRBV30 to TRBJ2-1; TRBD2 agrees at 8 bases. CDR1 and CDR2 from the germline V gene are GTSNPN and SVGIG (reference sequence). Losses at the gene ends were 3 bases for V and 5 bases for J; bases not matched to a gene: 12. The CDR3 totals 16 residues.

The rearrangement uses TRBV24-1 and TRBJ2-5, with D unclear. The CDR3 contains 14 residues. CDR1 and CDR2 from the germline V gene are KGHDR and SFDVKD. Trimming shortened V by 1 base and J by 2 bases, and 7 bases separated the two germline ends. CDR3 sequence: CATSDFRIQETQYF. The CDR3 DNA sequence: TGTGCCACCAGTGATTTCAGGATACAAGAGACCCAGTACTTC.

CDR3 sequence: CASRQGAGEKLFF. In DNA, the CDR3 is TGTGCCAGCAGGCAGGGGGCGGGTGAAAAACTGTTTTTT. The chain links TRBV3-1 (or the pseudogene TRBV3-2) to TRBJ1-4; 8 positions agree with TRBD1. This CDR3 comprises 13 residues. V gave up 6 bases and J gave up 7 bases; unmatched junction bases: 4. CDR1 is LGHDT and CDR2 is YNNKEL in the germline V gene (reference sequence).

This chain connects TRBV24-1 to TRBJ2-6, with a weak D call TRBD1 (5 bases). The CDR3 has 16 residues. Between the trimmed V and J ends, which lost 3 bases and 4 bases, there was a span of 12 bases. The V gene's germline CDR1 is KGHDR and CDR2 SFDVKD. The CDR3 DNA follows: TGTGCCACCAGTGATCCAGGGTTGGGGGGGGCCAACGTCCTGACTTTC. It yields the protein CATSDPGLGGANVLTF.

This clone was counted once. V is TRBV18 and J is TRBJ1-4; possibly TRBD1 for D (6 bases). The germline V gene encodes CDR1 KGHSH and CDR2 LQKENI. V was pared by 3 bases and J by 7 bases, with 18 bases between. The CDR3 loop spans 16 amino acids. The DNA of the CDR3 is TGTGCCAGCTCACCCGAACGCAGGGGACAAAGTGAAAAACTGTTTTTT. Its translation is CASSPERRGQSEKLFF.

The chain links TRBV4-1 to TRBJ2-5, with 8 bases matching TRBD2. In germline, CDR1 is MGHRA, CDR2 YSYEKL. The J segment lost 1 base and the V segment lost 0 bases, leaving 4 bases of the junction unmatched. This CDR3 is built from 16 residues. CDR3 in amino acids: CASSQDPGGFQETQYF. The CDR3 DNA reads TGCGCCAGCAGCCAAGATCCGGGAGGGTTCCAAGAGACCCAGTACTTC.

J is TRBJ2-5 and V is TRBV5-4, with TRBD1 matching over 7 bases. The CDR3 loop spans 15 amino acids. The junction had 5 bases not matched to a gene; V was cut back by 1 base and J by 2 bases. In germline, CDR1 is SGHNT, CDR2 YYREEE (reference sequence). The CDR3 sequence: CASSLMGQQQETQYF. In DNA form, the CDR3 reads TGTGCCAGCAGCTTGATGGGACAGCAACAAGAGACCCAGTACTTC.

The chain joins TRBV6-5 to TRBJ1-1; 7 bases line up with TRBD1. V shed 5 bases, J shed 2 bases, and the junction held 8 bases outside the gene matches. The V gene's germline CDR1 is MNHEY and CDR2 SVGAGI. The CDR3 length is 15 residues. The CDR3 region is CASSRRDRRNTEAFF. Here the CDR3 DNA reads TGTGCCAGCAGTAGGAGGGACAGAAGAAACACTGAAGCTTTCTTT.